A selection of T cell receptor beta chains follows, all from one sample in a study of shared clonotypes between healthy human individuals. Generated by immunoSEQ multiplex PCR, the TCRdb table keeps only in-frame clones and is missing some. The sample has just over 2,000,000 clones; over 85% are singletons. Sequenced input: naive CD8+ T cells sorted from blood. The receptors were sampled from a man between 18 and 29 years old in good health. Both conserved end residues are part of each CDR3. A D gene is named only where the DNA matches it firmly. Size is omitted from some rows. Given values are once, few, many or a class for expanded clones.

TRBJ2-1 TRBV4-1 NA NA TGCGCCAGCAGCCAAGATCTAAACGAGCAGTTCTTC CASSQDLNEQFF
TRBJ2-1 TRBV4-2 NA NA TGTGCCAGCAGCCAATCAACCGGAGGATTGGTAGGCAATGAGCAGTTCTTC CASSQSTGGLVGNEQFF
TRBJ1-2 TRBV14 TRBD1 NA TGTGCCAGCAGCCAAGATTTTCTGGACAGGGGGCGATCGGGCTATGGCTACACCTTC CASSQDFLDRGRSGYGYTF
TRBJ2-3 TRBV30 NA NA TGTGCCTGGAGTGTATCGGACAAAAGCACAGATACGCAGTATTTT CAWSVSDKSTDTQYF
TRBJ2-1 TRBV2 TRBD2 NA TGTGCCAGCATAGCGACTAGCGGGGCCGACAATGAGCAGTTCTTC CASIATSGADNEQFF
TRBJ2-7 TRBV7-9 NA NA TGTGCCGTTGGCTTGGGCTCGACTCCCGAGCAGTACTTC CAVGLGSTPEQYF
TRBJ2-7 TRBV7-8 NA NA TGTGCCAGCAGCCCCAGGGTATTCTCCTACGAGCAGTACTTC CASSPRVFSYEQYF
TRBJ1-1 TRBV5-1 NA NA TGCGCCAGCAGCTTGGAAGCAGCGAACACTGAAGCTTTCTTT CASSLEAANTEAFF
TRBJ2-7 TRBV7-9 NA few TGTGCCAGCAGCTTAGGGTCAGGGTACGAGCAGTACTTC CASSLGSGYEQYF
TRBJ2-1 TRBV4-2 NA NA TGTGCCAGCAGTCCCCGGGACCCCTACAATGAGCAGTTCTTC CASSPRDPYNEQFF
TRBJ1-2 TRBV7-2 NA NA TGTGCCAGCAGCCCAGGGTCCCATGGCTACACCTTC CASSPGSHGYTF
TRBJ2-7 TRBV29-1 NA NA TGCAGCGTTGAAGAATCATCCACAACCGGCTACGAGCAGTACTTC CSVEESSTTGYEQYF
TRBJ2-1 TRBV19 NA NA TGTGCCAGTAGATCGACTAGGTCTGACTTTGAGCAGTTCTTC CASRSTRSDFEQFF
TRBJ2-1 TRBV13 NA NA TGTGCCAGCAGCTTAGGCACGGGCTCCTACAATGAGCAGTTCTTC CASSLGTGSYNEQFF
TRBJ2-2 TRBV5-1 TRBD1 NA TGCGCCAGCAGCTTGGACCCGGGACAGGGGGCTATCGGGGAGCTGTTTTTT CASSLDPGQGAIGELFF
TRBJ1-1 TRBV6-5 NA NA TGTGCCAGCAGTTACGTCCAGGGATGGAGCACTGAAGCTTTCTTT CASSYVQGWSTEAFF
TRBJ2-3 TRBV2 NA NA TGTGCCAGCAGTGGAGGCGGGAGCACAGATACGCAGTATTTT CASSGGGSTDTQYF
TRBJ2-7 TRBV7-9 NA NA TGTGCCAGCAGCTTAGAGGTGGGCAGCCCCTACGAGCAGTACTTC CASSLEVGSPYEQYF
TRBJ2-7 TRBV14 NA NA TGTGCCAGCAGCCAAGACCCCGGTAACGAGCAGTACTTC CASSQDPGNEQYF
TRBJ2-3 TRBV9 NA NA TGTGCCAGCAGCGTTATAGCGGCGTTCACAGATACGCAGTATTTT CASSVIAAFTDTQYF
TRBJ1-4 TRBV30 NA NA TGTGCCTGGAGCGCCGGGACGCAACTGTTTTTT CAWSAGTQLFF
TRBJ1-1 TRBV9 NA NA TGTGCCAGCAGCGGACCGACCCCAACTGAAGCTTTCTTT CASSGPTPTEAFF